This T cell receptor (beta chain) is drawn from a study of T cell repertoires in cytomegalovirus infection. As for the study in general: TCR beta signatures that were public indicated CMV infection and matching HLA type. Whole-study results and caveats: The study found HLA-C-restricted CMV-specific TCR beta clonotypes dominating the ex vivo response.

TCRdb itself ran the reads through MiXCR, one entry per CDR3 protein. This table holds hundreds of thousands of distinct CDR3 sequences, around 32% found once. This clonotype has a handful of counts. The antigen remains unidentified. V was pared by 2 bases and J by 1 base, with 16 bases between. Germline V gene sequence: CDR1 SGHNT, CDR2 YENEEA. The CDR3 length is 17 residues. This clonotype was sampled from a human donor in good health (CMV status not recorded). Some clones in this sample may be carry-over from other donors' samples. The material was cultured PBMCs, obtained from culture after CMV antigen stimulation. The chain has TRBV11-3 and TRBJ2-3, with D possibly TRBD2 on 6 matching bases. CDR3 sequence reads: CASSLRQGGGGTDTQYF. The CDR3 bases are TGTGCCAGCAGCTTACGCCAGGGAGGAGGGGGCACAGATACGCAGTATTTT.